This TCR beta chain is from a study of regulatory T cells in long-lasting Graves disease. Time point described: persistent/refractory GD, antithyroid drugs over 5 years with positive TRAb. PBMCs were the source of the RNA used for TCR sequencing. Looked up from germline, CDR1 is DFQATT and CDR2 is SNEGSKA (reference sequence). After removal of 3 bases from V and 2 bases from J, the junction contained 6 bases not matched to a gene. The length of the CDR3 is 14 residues. Arm-PCR of CDR3 regions with iRepertoire HTBI primers generated TCR beta libraries. From the multiplex PCR reads, TCRdb called clonotypes with MiXCR, one entry per CDR3 protein. Of hundreds of thousands of distinct CDR3 sequences detected, around 21% appear once; the ten largest clones hold 20%. This clonotype was counted a few times.

Sequenced here: peripheral blood mononuclear cells (PBMCs), sampled when the disease was refractory, from a patient treated with antithyroid drugs. The TCR comes from a female donor with Graves disease. The chain employs TRBV20-1 and TRBJ1-1; 7 bases match TRBD1. In DNA form, the CDR3 reads TGCAGTGCTAGCATGGAGGGGGCCAACACTGAAGCTTTCTTT. Residues: CSASMEGANTEAFF.